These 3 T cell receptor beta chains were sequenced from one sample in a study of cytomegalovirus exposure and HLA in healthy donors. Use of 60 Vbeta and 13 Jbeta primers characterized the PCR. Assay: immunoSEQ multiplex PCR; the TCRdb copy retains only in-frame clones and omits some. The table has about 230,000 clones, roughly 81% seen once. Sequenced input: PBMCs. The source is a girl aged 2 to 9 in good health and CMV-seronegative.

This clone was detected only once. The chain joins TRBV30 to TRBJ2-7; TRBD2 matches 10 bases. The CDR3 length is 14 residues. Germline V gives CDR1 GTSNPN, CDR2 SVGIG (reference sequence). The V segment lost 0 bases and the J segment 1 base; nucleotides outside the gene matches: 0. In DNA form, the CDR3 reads TGTGCCTGGAGTGTAGCGGGAGGGTCCTACGAGCAGTACTTC. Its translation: CAWSVAGGSYEQYF.

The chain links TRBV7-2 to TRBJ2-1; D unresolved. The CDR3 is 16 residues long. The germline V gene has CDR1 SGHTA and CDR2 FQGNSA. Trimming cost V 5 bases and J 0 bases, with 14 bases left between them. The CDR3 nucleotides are TGTGCCAGCAGCACCCCTTTTCCCAGCTCCTACAATGAGCAGTTCTTC. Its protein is CASSTPFPSSYNEQFF.

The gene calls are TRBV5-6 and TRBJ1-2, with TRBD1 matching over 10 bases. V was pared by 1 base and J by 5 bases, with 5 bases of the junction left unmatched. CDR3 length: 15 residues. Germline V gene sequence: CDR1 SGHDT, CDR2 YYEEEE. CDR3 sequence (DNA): TGTGCCAGCAGCTTGCGGACAGGGGGTAGTTATGGCTACACCTTC. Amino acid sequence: CASSLRTGGSYGYTF.